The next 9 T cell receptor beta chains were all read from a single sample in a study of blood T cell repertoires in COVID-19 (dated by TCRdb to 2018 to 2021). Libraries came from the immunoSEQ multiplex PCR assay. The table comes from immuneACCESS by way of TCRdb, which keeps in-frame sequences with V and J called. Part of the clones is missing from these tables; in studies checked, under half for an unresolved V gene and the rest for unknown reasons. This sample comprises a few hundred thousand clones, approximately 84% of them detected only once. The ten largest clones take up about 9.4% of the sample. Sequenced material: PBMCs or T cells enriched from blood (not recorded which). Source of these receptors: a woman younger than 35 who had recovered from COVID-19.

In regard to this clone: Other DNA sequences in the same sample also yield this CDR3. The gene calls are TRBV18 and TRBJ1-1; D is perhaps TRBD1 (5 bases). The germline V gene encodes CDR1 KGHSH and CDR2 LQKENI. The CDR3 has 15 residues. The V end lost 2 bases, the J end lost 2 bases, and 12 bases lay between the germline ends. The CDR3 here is CASSPSQGANTEAFF. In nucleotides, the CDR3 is TGTGCCAGCTCACCAAGTCAGGGCGCAAACACTGAAGCTTTCTTT.

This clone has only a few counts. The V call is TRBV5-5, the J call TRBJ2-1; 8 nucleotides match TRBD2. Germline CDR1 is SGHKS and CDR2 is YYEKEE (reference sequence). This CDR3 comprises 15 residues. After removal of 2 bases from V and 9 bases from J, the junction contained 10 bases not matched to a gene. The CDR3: CASSLGAGASGEQFF. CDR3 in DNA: TGTGCCAGCAGCTTAGGAGCGGGAGCAAGCGGTGAGCAGTTCTTC.

The DNA of the CDR3 is TGTGCCAGCAGCCCCGCCTATGGAAGGGGTACGCAGTATTTT. Amino acid sequence: CASSPAYGRGTQYF. The chain joins TRBV7-3 to TRBJ2-3, with D maybe TRBD1 (5 bases). Germline V gene sequence: CDR1 SGHTA, CDR2 FQGTGA. This CDR3 spans 14 amino acids. Trimming took 5 bases from V and 8 from J, leaving 17 bases between them. The full variable domain, with the rest looked up from reference TRBV7-3 and TRBJ2-3, is GAGVSQTPSNKVTEKGKYVELRCDPISGHTALYWYRQSLGQGPEFLIYFQGTGAADDSGLPNDRFFAVRPEGSVSTLKIQRTERGDSAVYLCASSPAYGRGTQYFGPGTRLTVL.

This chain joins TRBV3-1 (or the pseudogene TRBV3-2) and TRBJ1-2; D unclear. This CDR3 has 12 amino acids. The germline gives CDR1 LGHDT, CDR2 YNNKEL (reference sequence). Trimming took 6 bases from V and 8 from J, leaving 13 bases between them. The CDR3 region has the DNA TGTGCCAGCAGGGAGGGAGATTCGGGCTACACCTTC. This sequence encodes CASREGDSGYTF.

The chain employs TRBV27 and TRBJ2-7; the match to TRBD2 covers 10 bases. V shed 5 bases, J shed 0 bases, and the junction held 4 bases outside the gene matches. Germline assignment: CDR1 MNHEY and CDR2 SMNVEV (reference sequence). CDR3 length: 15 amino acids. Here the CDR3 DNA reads TGTGCCAGCAGTGGTAGCGGGAGGAGCTCCTACGAGCAGTACTTC. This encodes CASSGSGRSSYEQYF.

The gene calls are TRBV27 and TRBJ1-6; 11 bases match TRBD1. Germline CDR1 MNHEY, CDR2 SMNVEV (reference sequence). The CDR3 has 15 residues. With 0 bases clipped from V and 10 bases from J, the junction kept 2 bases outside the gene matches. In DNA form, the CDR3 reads TGTGCCAGCAGTTTATCGGGACAGGGGGACTCACCCCTCCACTTT. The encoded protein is CASSLSGQGDSPLHF.

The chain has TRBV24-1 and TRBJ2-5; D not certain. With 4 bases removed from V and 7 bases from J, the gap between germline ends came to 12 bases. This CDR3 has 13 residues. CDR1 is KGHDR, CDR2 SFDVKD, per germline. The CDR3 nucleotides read TGTGCCACCAGTGACTCGCTTCCGGGGACCCAGTACTTC. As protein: CATSDSLPGTQYF.

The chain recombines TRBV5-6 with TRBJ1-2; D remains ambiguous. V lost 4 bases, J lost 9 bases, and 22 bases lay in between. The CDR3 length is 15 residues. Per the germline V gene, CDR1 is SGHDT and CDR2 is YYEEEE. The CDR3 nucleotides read TGTGCCAGCAGCCCCGGAGGCCGGAATCTATGGAGCTACACCTTC. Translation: CASSPGGRNLWSYTF.

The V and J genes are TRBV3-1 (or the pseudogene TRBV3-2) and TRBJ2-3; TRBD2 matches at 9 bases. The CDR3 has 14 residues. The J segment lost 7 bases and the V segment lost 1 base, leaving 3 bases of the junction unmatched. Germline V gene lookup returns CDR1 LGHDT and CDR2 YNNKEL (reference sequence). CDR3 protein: CASSQVAGGNTQYF. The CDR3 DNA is TGTGCCAGCAGCCAAGTTGCGGGAGGGAATACGCAGTATTTT.